This TCR beta chain stems from a study of cytomegalovirus exposure and HLA in healthy donors. The PCR ran on 60 Vbeta and 13 Jbeta primers. Produced via immunoSEQ multiplex PCR; TCRdb's table is partial and in-frame only. The sample shows roughly 120,000 clones, around three quarters of them seen only once. The study, taken as a whole, reports: Presence/absence analyses assumed roughly uniform sequencing depth across donors, which may not hold.

The ends were cut back, 6 bases at V and 5 bases at J, with 16 bases in the middle. Germline loops: CDR1 MDHEN, CDR2 SYDVKM. The CDR3 length is 15 residues. This clone was detected a few times. Its antigen is unknown. This chain joins TRBV28 and TRBJ2-2; the D gene is possibly TRBD2 (5 bases). The specimen was PBMCs. This receptor was taken from a human donor in good health. The DNA for the CDR3 is TGTGCCAGCAGCCTCCTCGTCCGGGGAACCGGGGAGCTGTTTTTT. This encodes CASSLLVRGTGELFF.